This entry is about one TCR beta chain. The target antigen is unknown. This sample stems from a study of shared clonotypes between healthy human individuals. The assay was immunoSEQ multiplex PCR, and TCRdb's table has in-frame clones only and misses some. In the table there are roughly 1.4 million clones, approximately 98.5% of which are singletons. Study results and caveats: With a few donors compared, around 5.4% of naive CD4 clonotypes were shared.

This clonotype originated in a man under 40 in good health. Sample: naive CD4+ T cells sorted from blood. Subset meaning: CD45RA+ positively selected.

As DNA, the CDR3 is TGTGCCAGCAGCCGGGGACAGTCCCGCACAGATACGCAGTATTTT. Translating it yields CASSRGQSRTDTQYF. The V call is TRBV7-6, the J call TRBJ2-3; 7 nucleotides align to TRBD1. CDR1 is SGHVS and CDR2 is FNYEAQ in the germline V gene. The CDR3 contains 15 residues. V lost 5 bases, J lost 1 base, and 6 bases stayed unmatched.